This T cell receptor beta chain was profiled in a study of CD8 T cells in Susac syndrome (dated by TCRdb to the late 2010s). Describing the broader study: Repertoire sequencing was used to test whether CD8+ T cell activation and differentiation in Susac syndrome was antigen driven. The clonality of the CD8+ T cell repertoire was compared across 12 healthy donors, about 14 Susac syndrome patients and 15 multiple sclerosis patients. The investigation overall reported the following: The number of individuals in the TCR sequencing and HLA analysis was acknowledged as relatively small.

Of note for this clonotype: Its antigen is not yet known. No much larger clonotype is one base removed from it; base qualities were not supplied.

There are 16 amino acids in the CDR3, from cysteine to phenylalanine inclusive. CDR3 DNA only is kept here, 48 bases in frame from base 1. Trimming accounts for 5 bases at V and 3 bases at J, while the number of junction bases matched to no gene is 8. Looking up the germline V gene (reference sequence) yields CDR1 SEHNR and CDR2 FQNEAQ. RNA was extracted using the RNeasy kit, and roughly 0.5 to 1 ug of the RNA was reverse transcribed with random hexamers. The immunoSEQ multiplex PCR assay, covering 54 Vbeta and 13 Jbeta segments, was used to amplify TCR beta CDR3 regions. Bias from PCR amplification was corrected by using a synthetic template baseline for primer optimization and for computational correction. Per the source publication's procedure: Reads were annotated to V, D and J genes per IMGT and analyzed with immunoSEQ Analyzer, keeping only productive sequences. To calculate clonality, Shannon entropy was normalized by log2 of the number of productive unique sequences and then subtracted from one. For each patient and control, public and private clones were evaluated among the 100 most prevalent clones. Clones were defined as Susac-specific when absent from the healthy and MS cohorts, from about 970 published viral clones and from other ImmuneACCESS disease sequences. Clones were called with MiXCR by TCRdb after fastp trimmed the public reads at Q25, and only in-frame beta chains were retained. A single entry per CDR3 protein holds the most common genes and DNA from its merged rows. The V and J calls here are based on TCRdb, not the publication. A total of about 180,000 distinct CDR3 sequences appear in this sample, roughly 95% of them only once. 0.15% to 0.2% of the sample is held by the ten biggest clonotypes.

High-throughput TCR beta sequencing profiled peripheral blood CD8+ and CD4+ T cells from healthy donors, Susac syndrome patients and multiple sclerosis patients. Treatment-naive patients with stable or active relapsing-remitting disease fulfilling revised McDonald criteria were used as multiple sclerosis controls. Bulk CD8+ and CD4+ T cells were purified by magnetic negative isolation, while CD8+ TEMRA cells were enriched using FACS. Blood was drawn into EDTA tubes, processed within 24 hours, and PBMCs were isolated by density gradient centrifugation. PBMCs destined for TCR sequencing were cryopreserved in liquid nitrogen and later thawed in a 37 °C water bath. The sorted or isolated CD4+, CD8+ and CD8+ TEMRA cells had a purity of 90% or higher.

The chain joins TRBV7-9 to TRBJ2-3; TRBD2 lines up with 10 middle nucleotides. Input material: CD8+ T cells from PBMCs. This TCR came from a human donor with multiple sclerosis. The DNA sequence reads TGTGCCAGCAGCCCCCAAACTAGCGGGGTGACAGATACGCAGTATTTT. Translated, this is CASSPQTSGVTDTQYF.